This passage covers 22 T cell receptor beta chains from one sample sequenced in a study of CD8+ T cells in alopecia areata. Investigators isolated RNA and reverse transcribed it into cDNA to act as the sequencing template. The table came from immunoSEQ multiplex PCR; TCRdb's copy has only in-frame clones and leaves some out. The sample contains under 15,000 clones, roughly 56% of which appear only once. Lesional scalp punch biopsies and peripheral blood came from alopecia areata patients. Sequences were obtained from skin. The receptors stem from a human donor with alopecia areata.

In this sample, this clone turned up a few times. V gene TRBV28 combines with J gene TRBJ1-2; D ambiguous. V gave up 3 bases and J gave up 8 bases, with 13 bases separating them. Germline CDR1 is MDHEN and CDR2 is SYDVKM. This CDR3 contains 13 residues. CDR3 sequence (DNA): TGTGCCAGCAGTTTCCTCCGGAGTCAGGGCTACACCTTC. Translating gives CASSFLRSQGYTF.

The chain employs TRBV23-1 and TRBJ2-7; 8 positions agree with TRBD1. TRBV23-1 is labeled an ORF, and its function is uncertain. This CDR3 is built from 13 residues. The V and J ends lost 11 bases and 5 bases, in that order; junction bases with no gene match: 11. The CDR3 loop is CAPWDRRTNEQYF. CDR3 nucleotide sequence: TGCGCCCCTTGGGACAGGCGGACTAACGAGCAGTACTTC.

This chain connects TRBV5-1 to TRBJ2-3; D is possibly TRBD2 (6 bases). The germline V and J ends were trimmed by 4 bases and 1 base, with 16 bases remaining between them. CDR1 and CDR2 (germline): SGHRS, YFSETQ. CDR3 length: 16 amino acids. The CDR3 DNA follows: TGCGCCAGCAGCCAGACTAGTGTCGGAGGCACAGATACGCAGTATTTT. Translation gives CASSQTSVGGTDTQYF.

The chain employs TRBV27 and TRBJ2-1; D is possibly TRBD2 (6 bases). The CDR3 sequence is 15 residues long. Trimming left V 2 bases short and J 3 bases short, with 11 bases between. Germline loops: CDR1 MNHEY, CDR2 SMNVEV (reference sequence). The CDR3 coding sequence is TGTGCCAGCAGTTTAAGCGGGCTGTTCTACAATGAGCAGTTCTTC. Translation: CASSLSGLFYNEQFF.

This clone was seen a handful of times. The chain carries TRBV4-1 and TRBJ1-3; D not resolved. This CDR3 spans 18 amino acids. Trimming left V 0 bases short and J 0 bases short, with 15 bases between. CDR1 MGHRA and CDR2 YSYEKL come from the germline V gene. This CDR3 reads CASSQDRRGSHSGNTIYF. CDR3 coding DNA: TGCGCCAGCAGCCAAGACCGGCGAGGCAGCCACTCTGGAAACACCATATATTTT.

The rearrangement joins TRBV5-6 to TRBJ2-1; D ambiguous. Germline V gene lookup returns CDR1 SGHDT and CDR2 YYEEEE. Trimming cost V 0 bases and J 0 bases, with 13 bases left between them. This CDR3 comprises 17 residues. CDR3 protein: CASSLVLTASSYNEQFF. Here the CDR3 DNA reads TGTGCCAGCAGCTTGGTATTAACGGCTAGCTCCTACAATGAGCAGTTCTTC. Variable domain in full (rest from reference TRBV5-6 and TRBJ2-1): DAGVTQSPTHLIKTRGQQVTLRCSPKSGHDTVSWYQQALGQGPQFIFQYYEEEERQRGNFPDRFSGHQFPNYSSELNVNALLLGDSALYLCASSLVLTASSYNEQFFGPGTRLTVL.

V is TRBV10-3 and J is TRBJ2-1; D might be TRBD2 (6 bases). V lost 4 bases to trimming and J lost 4 bases, with 11 bases between them. The length of the CDR3 is 14 residues. Germline CDR1 and CDR2: ENHRY and SYGVKD. The CDR3 is CAISAAGGYNEQFF. CDR3 DNA sequence: TGTGCCATCAGTGCAGCGGGTGGGTACAATGAGCAGTTCTTC.

This clone appeared once. This chain joins TRBV7-9 and TRBJ2-3; tentatively, D is TRBD1 (6 bases). Germline V gene lookup returns CDR1 SEHNR and CDR2 FQNEAQ (reference sequence). The CDR3 covers 13 residues. Trimming removed 5 bases from V and 5 bases from J, with 11 bases in between. CDR3 nucleotide sequence: TGTGCCAGCAGCGAAACAGGGTTAGATACGCAGTATTTT. Translated, it gives CASSETGLDTQYF. Full variable domain (remainder filled in from reference TRBV7-9 and TRBJ2-3): DTGVSQNPRHKITKRGQNVTFRCDPISEHNRLYWYRQTLGQGPEFLTYFQNEAQLEKSRLLSDRFSAERPKGSFSTLEIQRTEQGDSAMYLCASSETGLDTQYFGPGTRLTVL.

V gene TRBV5-1 combines with J gene TRBJ2-2; no clear D. Germline loops: CDR1 SGHRS, CDR2 YFSETQ. The CDR3 is 17 amino acids. V dropped 1 base and J dropped 2 bases, with 15 bases sitting between them. The chain's CDR3 is CASSLFRVDTNTGELFF. Written as DNA, the CDR3 is TGCGCCAGCAGCTTGTTCCGTGTCGATACAAACACCGGGGAGCTGTTTTTT.

CDR3 DNA sequence: TGTGCCACCAGCATCGGTCACAGGGCGCCCGATCCCTACGAGCAGTACTTC. This sequence encodes CATSIGHRAPDPYEQYF. The chain recombines TRBV15 with TRBJ2-7; D might be TRBD1 (6 bases). CDR3 size: 17 residues. The V and J ends lost 4 bases and 2 bases respectively, with 21 bases between them. The germline gives CDR1 LNHNV, CDR2 YYDKDF (reference sequence).

V and J are TRBV5-1 and TRBJ1-2, with D perhaps matching TRBD1 (5 bases). CDR1 is SGHRS and CDR2 is YFSETQ in the germline V gene. V lost 5 bases, J lost 2 bases, and 13 bases lay in between. The CDR3 is 14 residues long. The CDR3 DNA reads as TGCGCCAGCAGTGACCCCAGGGAAAACTATGGCTACACCTTC. Translated, it gives CASSDPRENYGYTF. Looking up the rest from reference TRBV5-1 and TRBJ1-2 gives the full variable domain: KAGVTQTPRYLIKTRGQQVTLSCSPISGHRSVSWYQQTPGQGLQFLFEYFSETQRNKGNFPGRFSGRQFSNSRSEMNVSTLELGDSALYLCASSDPRENYGYTFGSGTRLTVV.

The chain combines TRBV10-3 with TRBJ2-5; D ambiguous. This CDR3 spans 14 amino acids. Germline V gene data show CDR1 as ENHRY and CDR2 as SYGVKD. Trimming removed 10 bases at V and 2 bases at J, with 17 bases between. The CDR3 loop is CASERKWDQETQYF. CDR3 DNA sequence: TGTGCCAGTGAACGAAAATGGGATCAAGAGACCCAGTACTTC.

This chain links TRBV7-8 with TRBJ2-1; 8 bases fit TRBD2. The CDR3 has 16 amino acids. CDR1 and CDR2 from the germline V gene are SGHVS and FQNEAQ. The trim removed 1 base at V and 0 bases at J, leaving 2 bases unmatched. CDR3 coding DNA: TGTGCCAGCAGCTTAGGCGGGGGGCTCTCCTACAATGAGCAGTTCTTC. Protein: CASSLGGGLSYNEQFF.

V usage is TRBV7-2 and J usage is TRBJ2-7; 11 bases align to TRBD2. V was clipped by 5 bases and J by 2 bases; unmatched bases: 8. The CDR3 loop spans 16 amino acids. Germline CDR1 reads SGHTA; CDR2 reads FQGNSA. In DNA, the CDR3 is TGTGCCAGCAGCCCCGGGACTAGCGGTCTTGCCTACGAGCAGTACTTC. Protein sequence: CASSPGTSGLAYEQYF.

The rearrangement uses TRBV5-1 and TRBJ2-2, with 8 bases matching TRBD1. CDR1 is SGHRS, CDR2 YFSETQ, per germline. The V and J ends lost 4 bases and 5 bases, in that order; junction bases with no gene match: 7. This CDR3 spans 15 amino acids. The DNA for the CDR3 is TGCGCCAGCAGCCCCGGGACAGGTCATACCGGGGAGCTGTTTTTT. The encoded protein is CASSPGTGHTGELFF.

The table lists this clone with a few counts. The genes are TRBV4-3 and TRBJ2-7, with TRBD1 matching over 7 bases. Trimming took 0 bases from V and 6 from J; bases not matched to a gene: 5. The CDR3 covers 14 residues. CDR1 is LGHNA, CDR2 YSLEER, per germline. CDR3 protein: CASSQEDRVGEQYF. CDR3 bases: TGCGCCAGCAGCCAAGAAGACAGGGTTGGCGAGCAGTACTTC.

As to this clone: Other DNA variants within this sample encode the same CDR3. The chain combines TRBV9 with TRBJ2-5, with 9 nucleotides matching TRBD1. The ends lost 0 bases at V and 4 bases at J; junction bases unmatched: 4. Per the germline V gene, CDR1 is SGDLS and CDR2 is YYNGEE. The length of the CDR3 is 15 residues. The CDR3 sequence is CASSVAGQGSETQYF. Written as DNA, the CDR3 is TGTGCCAGCAGCGTAGCGGGACAGGGATCAGAGACCCAGTACTTC.

This clone showed up just a few times. The rearrangement joins TRBV14 to TRBJ2-7; no clear D gene. Trimming removed 8 bases from V and 1 base from J, with 9 bases in between. CDR3 size: 12 residues. Looked up from germline, CDR1 is SGHDN and CDR2 is FVKESK. CDR3 sequence (DNA): TGTGCCAGCCAGCAGGAGTCCTACGAGCAGTACTTC. It translates to CASQQESYEQYF. Full variable domain (missing parts from reference TRBV14 and TRBJ2-7): EAGVTQFPSHSVIEKGQTVTLRCDPISGHDNLYWYRRVMGKEIKFLLHFVKESKQDESGMPNNRFLAERTGGTYSTLKVQPAELEDSGVYFCASQQESYEQYFGPGTRLTVT.

The chain links TRBV6-5 to TRBJ2-3; D unresolved. Germline V CDR1 and CDR2: MNHEY, SVGAGI. The CDR3 extends over 14 amino acids. V was pared by 3 bases and J by 4 bases, with 11 bases between. Written as DNA, the CDR3 is TGTGCCAGCAGTTATGCCCGGACCTCAGATACGCAGTATTTT. Residues: CASSYARTSDTQYF.

This clone came up a few times. This chain uses TRBV27 with TRBJ2-6; D is unclear. The CDR3 contains 17 residues. The ends were cut back, 6 bases at V and 0 bases at J, with 15 bases in the middle. Germline CDR1 reads MNHEY; CDR2 reads SMNVEV (reference sequence). The CDR3 here is CASSPQVQASGANVLTF. CDR3 in DNA: TGTGCCAGCAGCCCGCAGGTGCAGGCCTCTGGGGCCAACGTCCTGACTTTC.

The chain has TRBV7-8 and TRBJ1-1, with TRBD1 matching over 7 bases. The CDR3 length is 13 residues. CDR1 is SGHVS, CDR2 FQNEAQ, per germline. V lost 3 bases and J lost 6; bases outside the gene matches: 4. CDR3 sequence reads: CASSLKGGPEAFF. DNA of the CDR3: TGTGCCAGCAGCTTGAAAGGGGGCCCTGAAGCTTTCTTT.

This chain connects TRBV11-2 to TRBJ1-2; 7 bases map to TRBD1. Germline CDR1 and CDR2: SGHAT and FQNNGV. The CDR3 sequence is 13 residues long. V gave up 5 bases and J gave up 8 bases; unmatched junction bases: 8. The CDR3 region is CASSRQGRKGYTF. CDR3 sequence (DNA): TGTGCCAGCAGCCGACAGGGCCGGAAAGGCTACACCTTC.